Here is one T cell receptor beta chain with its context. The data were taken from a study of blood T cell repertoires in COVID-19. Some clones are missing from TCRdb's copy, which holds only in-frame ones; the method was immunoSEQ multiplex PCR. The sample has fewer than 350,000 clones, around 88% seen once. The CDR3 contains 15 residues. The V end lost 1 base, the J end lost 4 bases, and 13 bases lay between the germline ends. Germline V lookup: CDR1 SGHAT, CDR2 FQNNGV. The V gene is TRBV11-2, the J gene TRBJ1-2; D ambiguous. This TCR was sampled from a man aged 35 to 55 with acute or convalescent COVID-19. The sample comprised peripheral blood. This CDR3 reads CASSLVKKGGYGYTF. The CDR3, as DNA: TGTGCCAGCAGCTTAGTGAAGAAGGGAGGCTATGGCTACACCTTC.